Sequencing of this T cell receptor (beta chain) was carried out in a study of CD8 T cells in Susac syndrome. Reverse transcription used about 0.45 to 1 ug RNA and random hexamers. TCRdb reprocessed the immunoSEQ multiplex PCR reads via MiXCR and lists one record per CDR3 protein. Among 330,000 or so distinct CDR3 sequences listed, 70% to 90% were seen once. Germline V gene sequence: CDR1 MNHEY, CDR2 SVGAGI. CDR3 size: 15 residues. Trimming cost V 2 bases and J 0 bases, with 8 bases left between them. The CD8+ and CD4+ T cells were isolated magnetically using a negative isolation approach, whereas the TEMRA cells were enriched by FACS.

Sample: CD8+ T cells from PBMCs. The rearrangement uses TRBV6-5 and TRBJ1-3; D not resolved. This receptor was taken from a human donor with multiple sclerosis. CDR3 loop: CASSYGASSGNTIYF. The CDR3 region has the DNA TGTGCCAGCAGTTACGGAGCTTCCTCTGGAAACACCATATATTTT.